One T cell receptor (beta chain) is described in this entry. The antigen this receptor binds is unknown. Base quality data are lacking; no much larger clone is found one base away. In total, more than 500 healthy bone marrow donors made up the cohort. At the time of sampling, every cohort member was nominally healthy, though immune exposures that went unrecorded were likely present. The donor was CMV seronegative and was included in the group of a few hundred seronegative cohort members. Every donor gave a peripheral blood sample, and the peripheral blood mononuclear cells from that sample were used for TCR beta sequencing. The Qiagen DNeasy Blood Extraction Kit was used to extract genomic DNA from the blood cell samples. Receptor libraries were prepared by the immunoSEQ multiplex PCR assay. For the multiplex PCR, a mixture combining 60 forward primers for TCR Vbeta segments and 13 reverse primers for TCR Jbeta segments was used. A multiplex PCR assay on genomic DNA amplified the CDR3 region of rearranged TCR beta genes. The Illumina HiSeq System was used to sequence the amplified TCR beta libraries as 87-base-pair reads. The authors' analysis ran thus. Across the 670 or so repertoires, a later analysis counted 75 million to 90 million unique TCR beta chains, around 10 million of which were shared by at least two donors. Raw reads were error-corrected and collapsed into unique sequences with a nearest-neighbor algorithm that merged closely related sequences to remove PCR and sequencing errors. V, D and J gene segments were assigned by aligning CDR3 sequences to IMGT reference sequences. For a sequence to be retained, a match of at least six nucleotides to both a V gene segment and a J gene segment was required. Rearrangements were called productive when the CDR3 lacked stop codons and stayed in frame with V and J; all others were non-productive. CDR3 was defined according to IMGT convention as the region running from the second conserved V-encoded cysteine to the conserved J-encoded phenylalanine. In an earlier analysis of roughly 580 of the donors, sequences lacking an unambiguous match to a single V gene segment were excluded. In an earlier analysis of about 590 of the donors, a V segment was called functional when productive rearrangements were above 56.7%, and segregating when the standard deviation between donors exceeded 5%. A statistical classification framework was built for diagnosing cytomegalovirus status from the catalog of TCR beta chain sequences. In a later analysis, TCR nucleotide sequences were compared against IMGT/GENE-DB human TR gene sequences so that V and J genes could be assigned. A later analysis assigned CDR3 sequences and most-parsimonious VDJ recombination scenarios with the TCRdist pipeline. In a later analysis, each TCR beta chain was defined by its CDR3 amino acid sequence together with its V-gene family, and reads lacking a unique V-gene family were excluded. To address suspected cross-contamination and a sequencing artifact, a later analysis removed around 590 highly shared, low-generation-probability nucleotide sequences. A later analysis calculated a clonal expansion index for each public chain from normalized within-repertoire ranks of inferred template counts. In a later analysis, generation probabilities were computed using a VDJ recombination model fitted to out-of-frame rearrangements, and the results were checked against IGoR. A later analysis scored TCR-TCR, TCR-HLA and TCR-CMV co-occurrence with hypergeometric tests, applying a repertoire-size bias correction to TCR pairs. In a later analysis, false discovery rates were estimated by permuting HLA or CMV assignments 20 times. In a later analysis, co-occurring TCRs were grouped using DBSCAN, with TCRdist sequence similarity added in when clustering inside HLA-allele-positive subsets. Repertoires with fewer than 30,000 or more than 120,000 public chains, plus five repertoires with anomalous nucleotide sharing, were excluded from co-occurrence clustering. The source is immuneACCESS, and TCRdb retained only in-frame sequences with V and J called. Part of the clones is not carried over; for the studies checked, unresolved V genes explain less than half of this, and the remainder is unexplained. That table furnishes V, J and clone size, whereas the DNA furnished D and trimming. Counted in this sample were under 110,000 clones; about 80% of them appeared once. The ten largest make up 4.1% of the sample.

The CDR3 holds 13 amino acids from the cysteine to the phenylalanine. Only the CDR3 region is kept as DNA, spanning 39 bases read in frame from base 1. CDR1 and CDR2, looked up from the germline V gene (reference sequence), are MNHNY and SVGAGI. From V the trimming removes 3 bases and from J it removes 3 bases, while the gene matches leave 1 base of the junction unaccounted for. The sample originates from a study of cytomegalovirus exposure and HLA in healthy donors (dated by TCRdb to 2017 to 2019). The study in broad terms: An earlier analysis of approximately 640 of the donors reported about 250 Gb of sequence data and more than 90 million unique TCR beta sequences from some 180 million T cells. Around 300 gigabases of sequencing data and 70 million to 100 million unique TCR sequences were included in an early release covering several hundred HLA-typed donors. Of the 398 genotyped donors, 65% to 90% fell in the genetic ancestry cluster associated with self-reported Caucasian donors. The study aimed to test whether cataloging public T cell receptors could reveal signatures of past pathogen exposure. The T cell repertoires of around 670 subjects were profiled by immunosequencing and related to cytomegalovirus serostatus. Besides the first cohort of roughly 640 subjects, a separate validation cohort made up of about 120 different subjects was used. High-throughput TCR immunosequencing, statistical association of individual TCRs with disease status, and machine learning were combined to predict cytomegalovirus infection status. A later analysis re-analyzed previously published TCR beta repertoires from roughly 600 donors and added high-resolution HLA genotyping to study TCR occurrence patterns. Rather than using new phenotypic data, the later analysis identified candidate immune exposures from TCR beta sequences and from how often those sequences occurred across donors. In an earlier analysis of a few hundred of the donors, high-throughput TCR beta sequencing was used to judge whether each TCR beta V gene segment behaved as functional or pseudogenic. Donor age, sex, ethnicity and CMV serostatus were compiled alongside the repertoire data. A later genetic analysis took genome-wide SNP genotypes for about 55% of the roughly 700 donors and used that subset as a discovery cohort. All discovery cohort repertoires had been generated on a single sequencing platform. HLA typing included class I and class II loci at four-digit resolution. The number of typed donors differed by locus: roughly 629-640 for A, B, C, DRB1 and DQB1; 500 to 550 for DQA1; about 600 for DPA1; and about 450 for DPB1. Because of strong linkage in the cohort, 5 or 6 DR-DQ haplotypes were treated as single units for association and clustering. Among some 410 genotyped donors of the cohort, an average of around 240,000 unique TCR beta nucleotide sequences were sequenced per donor, 15% to 20% of them non-productive.

Overall results and qualifications from the work: The cohort was sequenced for TCR beta chains only, and without alpha or paired-chain data the features that could be detected were limited. The presence/absence analyses assumed that sequencing depth was roughly uniform across donors, and that assumption may not be true. In a later genetic analysis, a missense DCLRE1C variant was associated with V-gene and J-gene trimming of TCR beta chains, and the association was replicated in an independent cohort. Specific HLA alleles were associated with over 15,000 TCR beta sequences at a false discovery rate of 0.05 in a later analysis. Because some donors lacked HLA typing at each locus, the association tests relied only on the typed subset. Linkage disequilibrium might explain the correlated functional status among segregating V segments, but an unknown experimental factor could not be ruled out. The 87-base-pair reads could not distinguish some IMGT-functional V segments, including TRBV6-2 and TRBV6-3, so those segments were excluded. In an earlier analysis of over 550 of the donors, most TCR beta V segments were observed in productive rearrangements about 87% or about 30% of the time, broadly matching IMGT annotations. Most TCR sequences were seen in very few donors, while some public TCRs were found in many individuals. In a later analysis, the rate of TCR association differed among HLA loci, with DRB1 alleles having the most associated TCRs and HLA-C alleles having the fewest. CMV serostatus was the only immune exposure information available for the cohort. Compared with equally common non-associated chains, HLA-associated TCR beta chains in a later analysis were more clonally expanded and had lower generation probabilities. A further reported finding was that TCR beta sequences accurately predicted the HLA-A and HLA-B alleles for most subjects in the first cohort. Because counts were too low, 15 to 20 rarely observed V segments, including chromosome 9 orphons, were left out of the earlier analysis of some 600 of the donors. Most CMV-associated TCR beta chains appeared to be HLA-restricted in a later analysis, and the HLA associations seemed to be driven largely by CMV exposure. The sequencing pipeline was judged likely to have produced a cluster of highly shared sequence variants as a technical artifact. It was suggested by the authors that the approach could potentially be generalized to other disease states and immunological phenotypes. A later analysis reported that several top co-occurrence clusters appeared linked to parvovirus B19, influenza, CMV and Epstein-Barr virus. Assigning TCR associations to individual alleles was difficult when HLA alleles, especially DR and DQ, strongly co-occurred. The classifier was reported to diagnose cytomegalovirus status with high specificity and sensitivity in both the original cohort and the validation cohort. In vitro tests confirmed that a few of the cytomegalovirus-associated TCR beta chains recognize cytomegalovirus antigens. A total of 150 or so TCR beta chains were listed by the study as associated with cytomegalovirus. A later genetic analysis reported fewer N-insertions in productive TCRs among donors in an Asian-associated ancestry cluster than the roughly 640-donor mean.

Sample: PBMCs. The chain was built from TRBV6-6 and TRBJ2-7; 8 central nucleotides agree with TRBD1. This receptor was identified in a man aged 40-55 years in good health and CMV-seronegative. The CDR3 here reads CASSYTGGYEQYF. In nucleotide form, the sequence is TGTGCCAGCAGTTATACAGGGGGCTACGAGCAGTACTTC.